This T cell receptor (beta chain) was observed in a study of blood T cell repertoires in COVID-19. Study summary: Sample material is recorded as cDNA or gDNA derived from T cells, B-cell-depleted T cells, or PBMCs.

The V and J ends lost 8 bases and 6 bases respectively, with 26 bases between them. The CDR3 has 16 residues. Per the germline V gene, CDR1 is SNHLY and CDR2 is FYNNEI. Original analysis: Cell counts per sample came from amplifying reference gene primers. Repertoires were generated with immunoSEQ multiplex PCR, while TCRdb's copy carries only in-frame clones and drops some. V, J and clone size are taken as reported in that table, and D and trimming were inferred from the DNA itself. This table holds around 160,000 clones, approximately 83% found once. The receptor was derived from a woman aged 55-75 years with COVID-19, enrolled during active disease. Sequencing input: peripheral blood. The chain joins TRBV2 to TRBJ2-7, with D perhaps matching TRBD2 (6 bases). The CDR3 DNA reads as TGTGCCAGCGGAGGGACTCAAGGCAATCGATGGGGCGAGCAGTACTTC. Residues: CASGGTQGNRWGEQYF.